A single sample is the source of the 2 T cell receptor beta chains below, sequenced in a study of blood T cells in healthy people across ages. Primed by a sample-barcoded 5' primer and a J-beta primer mix, a second PCR proceeded for about 6 to 12 cycles. TCRdb processed the 5' RACE reads anew with MiXCR; each CDR3 protein has one entry. The table lists about 970,000 distinct CDR3 sequences, just over 50% of them singletons. The sequencing sample was made of blood. The receptors were gathered from a woman aged 55-70 years in good health.

The V gene is TRBV12-3 or TRBV12-4, the J gene TRBJ2-5; 8 bases are a match to TRBD2. The CDR3 spans 16 residues. The junction had 6 bases not matched to a gene; V was cut back by 2 bases and J by 1 base. CDR3 sequence: CASSLLTGGLQETQYF. Here the CDR3 DNA reads TGTGCCAGCAGTTTACTAACGGGAGGGCTCCAAGAGACCCAGTACTTC.

This clonotype was counted a few times. The chain combines TRBV5-1 with TRBJ2-3, with D possibly matching TRBD2 (5 bases). Germline V gene lookup returns CDR1 SGHRS and CDR2 YFSETQ. The CDR3 covers 14 residues. Trimming pared 2 bases from V and 2 bases from J, leaving 9 bases between. CDR3 sequence reads: CASSFRLPTDTQYF. The CDR3 DNA follows: TGCGCCAGCAGCTTCAGACTACCCACAGATACGCAGTATTTT.